This TCR beta chain originates from a study of shared clonotypes between healthy human individuals. Study donors comprised healthy, HIV-negative adults devoid of recent acute infection or vaccination. At a deep level, the assay was run. Replicate PCRs were loaded with about 300 ng DNA from unsorted PBMC, 30,000 or so T cell genomes. Profiling relied on immunoSEQ multiplex PCR, and the TCRdb table lists in-frame clones only, not all of them. Of around 480,000 clones in the sample, over 75% were seen once. The germline gives CDR1 SGDLS, CDR2 YYNGEE. Germline trimming cut 3 bases from V and 2 bases from J; bases unmatched to any gene: 7. The CDR3 runs 15 residues.

The TCR originated in a woman between 35 and 50 years old in good health. Some clones in this sample may be carry-over from other donors' samples. V gene TRBV9 combines with J gene TRBJ2-7, with TRBD2 matching 8 bases. Sequenced: PBMCs. CDR3 sequence: CASSEASGQAYEQYF. The CDR3 DNA is TGTGCCAGCAGCGAGGCTAGCGGGCAGGCCTACGAGCAGTACTTC.